This is a list of T cell receptor beta chains from one sample in a study of cytomegalovirus exposure and HLA in healthy donors. Clones were sequenced by immunoSEQ multiplex PCR, and TCRdb holds only the in-frame ones, with some missing. Among 130,000 to 150,000 clones, about three quarters were seen once, and the ten largest hold nearly 7%. Material: PBMCs. The receptors were gathered from a man aged 35 to 55 in good health and CMV-seropositive. The CDR3 runs from the conserved cysteine through the conserved F or W. The order of the fields is CDR3 protein, J gene, V gene, CDR3 length.

CDR3 protein: CASSEHPGSNTGELFF
J gene: TRBJ2-2
V gene: TRBV6-1
CDR3 length: 16

CDR3 protein: CASRRNYGYTF
J gene: TRBJ1-2
V gene: TRBV6-1
CDR3 length: 11

CDR3 protein: CASSLGSITGEKLFF
J gene: TRBJ1-4
V gene: TRBV18
CDR3 length: 15

CDR3 protein: CASSLLRSEAFF
J gene: TRBJ1-1
V gene: TRBV28
CDR3 length: 12

CDR3 protein: CASSQFQMNTGELFF
J gene: TRBJ2-2
V gene: TRBV4-1
CDR3 length: 15

CDR3 protein: CASSYGQDEQFF
J gene: TRBJ2-1
V gene: TRBV27
CDR3 length: 12

CDR3 protein: CASEKGQGLHTEAFF
J gene: TRBJ1-1
V gene: TRBV6-5
CDR3 length: 15

CDR3 protein: CASSVAPGNEKLFF
J gene: TRBJ1-4
V gene: TRBV9
CDR3 length: 14

CDR3 protein: CASSSRDRSSYEQYF
J gene: .
V gene: TRBV7-8
CDR3 length: 15

CDR3 protein: CASSFYGGWNNEQFF
J gene: TRBJ2-1
V gene: TRBV27
CDR3 length: 15

CDR3 protein: CATSREGGGLETQYF
J gene: TRBJ2-5
V gene: TRBV15
CDR3 length: 15

CDR3 protein: CASSLGSGRDTQYF
J gene: TRBJ2-3
V gene: TRBV5-1
CDR3 length: 14

CDR3 protein: CASSLVQVAYNEQFF
J gene: TRBJ2-1
V gene: TRBV5-5
CDR3 length: 15

CDR3 protein: CASSIHQGLGAYNEQFF
J gene: TRBJ2-1
V gene: TRBV19
CDR3 length: 17

CDR3 protein: CASSFAIRAGGTVWNEKLFF
J gene: TRBJ1-4
V gene: TRBV5-4
CDR3 length: 20

CDR3 protein: CASSTWTGAGNTIYF
J gene: TRBJ1-3
V gene: TRBV7-2
CDR3 length: 15

CDR3 protein: CASSVTSGQHNEQFF
J gene: TRBJ2-1
V gene: TRBV9
CDR3 length: 15

CDR3 protein: CASCRTGDSYEQYF
J gene: TRBJ2-7
V gene: TRBV23-1
CDR3 length: 14

CDR3 protein: CASSPKSGLASEQYF
J gene: TRBJ2-7
V gene: TRBV7-2
CDR3 length: 15

CDR3 protein: CASSPPYRQGSRDYGYTF
J gene: TRBJ1-2
V gene: TRBV7-9
CDR3 length: 18

CDR3 protein: CATRMGAYSNQPQHF
J gene: TRBJ1-5
V gene: TRBV15
CDR3 length: 15

CDR3 protein: CASSLGHRDRGTDTQYF
J gene: TRBJ2-3
V gene: TRBV5-1
CDR3 length: 17